This T cell receptor (beta chain) was obtained from a study of blood T cell repertoires in COVID-19. This CDR3 is built from 15 residues. V was cut by 0 bases and J by 2 bases, with 12 bases left in between. The germline V gene encodes CDR1 SGDLS and CDR2 YYNGEE. TCRdb's table, derived via immunoSEQ multiplex PCR, lists solely in-frame clones and lacks some. The data show roughly 100,000 clones, 75% to 90% seen once. The count of this clone is one. Sequencing was done on a sample of peripheral blood. This clonotype originated in a man aged 80 or over with acute or convalescent COVID-19. This chain uses TRBV9 with TRBJ2-7; the D gene is possibly TRBD2 (7 bases). The CDR3, as DNA: TGTGCCAGCAGCGTAGGTGGAGGGGGGGCCTACGAGCAGTACTTC. This sequence encodes CASSVGGGGAYEQYF.